This T cell receptor (beta chain) is drawn from a study of beta chain features in type 1 diabetes. Study as a whole: Patient and healthy donor groups were alike in age, gender and cell yields. Study-wide results and limits: With patients and controls alike, PCR might favor shorter templates to an equal degree.

Points on this clone: No antigen is known for it.

Germline-derived CDR1 and CDR2 are SGHNT and YYREEE (reference sequence). The CDR3 spans 13 residues. Deletions cut 0 bases from V and 6 bases from J, with 10 bases between. Investigators reverse transcribed all isolated RNA, so they sequenced expressed TCRB transcripts. This table comes from immunoSEQ multiplex PCR, and its TCRdb copy is limited to in-frame clones, with some not included. The sample includes 900,000 or so clones, 15% to 20% of them seen just once. The specimen was naive CD4+ T cells from blood. The origin of this receptor is a woman aged 18 to 35 in good health. V and J are TRBV5-4 and TRBJ2-7, with D perhaps TRBD1 (5 bases). CDR3 protein: CASSLAVRGEQYF. The CDR3 region has the DNA TGTGCCAGCAGCTTGGCCGTTAGGGGCGAGCAGTACTTC.